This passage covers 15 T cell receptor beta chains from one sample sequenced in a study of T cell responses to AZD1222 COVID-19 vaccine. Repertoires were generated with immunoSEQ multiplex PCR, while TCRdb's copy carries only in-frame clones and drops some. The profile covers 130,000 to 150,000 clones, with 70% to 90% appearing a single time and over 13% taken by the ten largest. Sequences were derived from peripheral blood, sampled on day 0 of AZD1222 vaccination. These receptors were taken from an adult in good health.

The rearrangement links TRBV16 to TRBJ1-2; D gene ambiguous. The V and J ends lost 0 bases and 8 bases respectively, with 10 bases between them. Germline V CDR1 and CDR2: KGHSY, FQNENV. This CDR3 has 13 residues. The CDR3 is CASSQSALWGYTF. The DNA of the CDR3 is TGTGCCAGCAGCCAATCGGCGCTTTGGGGCTACACCTTC.

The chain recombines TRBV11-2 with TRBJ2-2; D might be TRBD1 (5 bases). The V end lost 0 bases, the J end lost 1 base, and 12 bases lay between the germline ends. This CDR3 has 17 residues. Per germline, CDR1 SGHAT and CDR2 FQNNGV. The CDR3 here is CASSLDISRVNTGELFF. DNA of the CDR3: TGTGCCAGCAGCTTAGATATTAGCAGGGTGAACACCGGGGAGCTGTTTTTT.

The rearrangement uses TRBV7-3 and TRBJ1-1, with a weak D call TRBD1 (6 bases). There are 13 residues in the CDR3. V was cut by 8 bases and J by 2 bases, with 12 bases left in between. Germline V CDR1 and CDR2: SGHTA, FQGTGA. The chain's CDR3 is CASARDKNTEAFF. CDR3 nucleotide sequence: TGTGCCAGCGCCCGGGACAAAAACACTGAAGCTTTCTTT.

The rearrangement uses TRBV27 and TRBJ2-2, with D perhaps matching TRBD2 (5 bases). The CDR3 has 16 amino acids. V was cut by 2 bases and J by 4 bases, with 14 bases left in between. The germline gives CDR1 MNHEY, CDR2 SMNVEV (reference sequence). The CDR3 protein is CASSLAGRITTGELFF. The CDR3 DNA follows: TGTGCCAGCAGTTTAGCGGGTAGGATAACCACCGGGGAGCTGTTTTTT.

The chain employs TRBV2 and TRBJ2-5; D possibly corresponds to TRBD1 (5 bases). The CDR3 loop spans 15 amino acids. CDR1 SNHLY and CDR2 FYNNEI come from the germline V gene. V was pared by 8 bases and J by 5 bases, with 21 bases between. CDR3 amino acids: CASLQETARPETQYF. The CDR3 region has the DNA TGTGCCAGCCTCCAAGAGACAGCTCGACCGGAGACCCAGTACTTC.

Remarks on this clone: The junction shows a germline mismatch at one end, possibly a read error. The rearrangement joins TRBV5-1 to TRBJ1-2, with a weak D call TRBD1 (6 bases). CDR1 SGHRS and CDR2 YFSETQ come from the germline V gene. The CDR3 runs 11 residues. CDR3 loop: CASSPVDRYAF. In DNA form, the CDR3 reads TGCGCCAGCAGCCCCGTAGACAGGTACGCCTTC.

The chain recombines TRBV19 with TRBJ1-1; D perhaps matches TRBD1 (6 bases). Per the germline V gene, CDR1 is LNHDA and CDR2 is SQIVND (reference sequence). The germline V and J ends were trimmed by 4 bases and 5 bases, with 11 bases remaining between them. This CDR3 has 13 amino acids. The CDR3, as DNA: TGTGCCAGTAGTAAGCCCCAGGGGACTGAAGCTTTCTTT. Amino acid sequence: CASSKPQGTEAFF.

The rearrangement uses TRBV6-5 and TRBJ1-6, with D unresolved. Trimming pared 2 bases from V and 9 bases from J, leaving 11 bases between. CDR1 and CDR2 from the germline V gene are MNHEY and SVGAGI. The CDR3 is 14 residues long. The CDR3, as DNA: TGTGCCAGCAGTTACGATTACCCAGGTTCACCCCTCCACTTT. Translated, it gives CASSYDYPGSPLHF.

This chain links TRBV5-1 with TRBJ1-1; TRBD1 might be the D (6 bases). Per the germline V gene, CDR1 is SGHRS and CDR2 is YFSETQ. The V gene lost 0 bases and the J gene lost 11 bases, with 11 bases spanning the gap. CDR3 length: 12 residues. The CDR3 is CASSLGDRTAFF. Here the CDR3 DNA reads TGCGCCAGCAGCTTGGGCGACAGGACGGCTTTCTTT.

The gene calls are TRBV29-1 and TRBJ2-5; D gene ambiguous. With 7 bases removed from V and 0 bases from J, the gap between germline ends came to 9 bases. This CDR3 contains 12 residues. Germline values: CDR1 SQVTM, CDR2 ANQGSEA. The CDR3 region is CSGTRYQETQYF. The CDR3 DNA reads TGCAGCGGGACCCGGTACCAAGAGACCCAGTACTTC.

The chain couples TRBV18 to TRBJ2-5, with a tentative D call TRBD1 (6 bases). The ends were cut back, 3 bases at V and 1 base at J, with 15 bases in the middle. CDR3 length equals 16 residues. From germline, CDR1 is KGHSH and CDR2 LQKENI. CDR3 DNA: TGTGCCAGCTCACCGTACAATCAGGGGCTCCAAGAGACCCAGTACTTC. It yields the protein CASSPYNQGLQETQYF.

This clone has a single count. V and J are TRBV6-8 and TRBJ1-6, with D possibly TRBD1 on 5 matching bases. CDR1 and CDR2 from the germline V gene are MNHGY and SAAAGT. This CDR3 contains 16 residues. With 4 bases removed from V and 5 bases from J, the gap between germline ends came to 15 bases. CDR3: CASSSGTITNNSPLHF. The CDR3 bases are TGTGCCAGCAGTTCCGGGACTATCACAAATAATTCACCCCTCCACTTT.

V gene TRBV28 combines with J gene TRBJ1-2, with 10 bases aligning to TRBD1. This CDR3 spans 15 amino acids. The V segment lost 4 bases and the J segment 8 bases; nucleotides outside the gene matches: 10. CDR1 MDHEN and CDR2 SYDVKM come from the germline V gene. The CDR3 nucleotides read TGTGCCAGCAGTTCGCCGACAGGGGGCGCATTAGGCTACACCTTC. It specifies CASSSPTGGALGYTF.

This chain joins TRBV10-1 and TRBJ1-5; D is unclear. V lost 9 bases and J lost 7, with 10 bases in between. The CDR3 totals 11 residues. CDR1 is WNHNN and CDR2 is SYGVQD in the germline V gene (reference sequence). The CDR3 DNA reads TGCGCCAGGAGGGCTTTCCAGCCCCAGCATTTT. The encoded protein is CARRAFQPQHF.

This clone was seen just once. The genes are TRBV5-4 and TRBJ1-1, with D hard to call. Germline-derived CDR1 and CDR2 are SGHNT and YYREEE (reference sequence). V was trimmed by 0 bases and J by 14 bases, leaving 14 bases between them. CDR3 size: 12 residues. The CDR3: CASSLVGSEVFF. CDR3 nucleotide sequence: TGTGCCAGCAGCTTGGTGGGGTCGGAGGTGTTCTTT.